This T cell receptor (beta chain) is from a study of vaccination effects on CD4 cells after COVID-19. Study details: The median interval between the second dose and post-vaccine sampling was 72 days. Overall study findings and caveats: Recruitment yielded few convalescent patients, and the study had no early post-infection timepoints.

ViraFEST assay sequencing came after antigen-specific CD4+ T cells were expanded with viral peptide pools. Between days 9 and 11 of culture, CD4+ T cells were separated out. Each person got two doses of an mRNA SARS-CoV-2 vaccine, BNT162b2 or mRNA-1273. Fresh IL-2-containing medium replaced half the medium on days 3 and 7. This clone came up once. What it binds is unknown. Germline V gives CDR1 MNHEY, CDR2 SMNVEV (reference sequence). The CDR3 spans 18 residues. V lost 5 bases and J lost 7, with 24 bases in between. The protocol was immunoSEQ multiplex PCR, while the TCRdb copy is restricted to in-frame clones and leaves out a portion. Of about 81,000 clones in the sample, roughly 73% are singletons; the top ten hold under 1.2%.

This clonotype originated in a human donor who received a COVID-19 vaccine. Sequences were derived from CD4+ T cells from PBMCs cultured with HCoV-OC43 spike peptides, sampled after COVID-19 vaccination. This sample's subset: HCoV-OC43 spike overlapping peptide pool stimulation. The rearrangement uses TRBV27 and TRBJ1-6, with D maybe TRBD1 (5 bases). The CDR3 DNA reads as TGTGCCAGCAGTCCCAATTTGACACCGGGGGAAAGAAATTCACCCCTCCACTTT. Its protein product is CASSPNLTPGERNSPLHF.